Listed below are T cell receptor beta chains from one sample, sequenced in a study of cytomegalovirus exposure and HLA in healthy donors. The data were produced by immunoSEQ multiplex PCR, yet TCRdb's version contains in-frame clones alone and is incomplete. This sample's clone table lists about 52,000 clones. The specimen was PBMCs. Receptors were obtained from a woman aged 55-69 years in good health and CMV-seropositive. CDR3s include the opening cysteine and the closing phenylalanine or tryptophan. A D gene is named only where the DNA matches it firmly.

cdr3_aa: CASSQDPTGAWDIQYF
cdr3_nt: TGCGCCAGCAGCCAAGATCCCACAGGGGCTTGGGACATTCAGTACTTC
v_call: TRBV4-1
d_call: TRBD1
j_call: TRBJ2-4

cdr3_aa: CASSSGQGTRGYTF
cdr3_nt: TGTGCCAGCAGTTCGGGACAGGGAACGAGAGGCTACACCTTC
v_call: TRBV6-5
d_call: TRBD1
j_call: TRBJ1-2

cdr3_aa: CASSYSPGQGQETQYF
cdr3_nt: TGTGCCAGCAGTTACTCGCCCGGACAGGGTCAAGAGACCCAGTACTTC
v_call: TRBV6-5
d_call: TRBD1
j_call: TRBJ2-5

cdr3_aa: CASSPRQGATDTQYF
cdr3_nt: TGCGCCAGCAGCCCCCGCCAGGGGGCCACAGATACGCAGTATTTT
v_call: TRBV4-1
d_call: TRBD1
j_call: TRBJ2-3

cdr3_aa: CASSVQGVSLDGYTF
cdr3_nt: TGTGCCAGCAGTGTACAGGGAGTCTCTCTGGATGGCTACACCTTC
v_call: TRBV27
d_call: -
j_call: TRBJ1-2

cdr3_aa: CASSSYAGQGPHEQYF
cdr3_nt: TGCGCCAGCAGCTCATACGCCGGACAGGGTCCCCACGAGCAGTACTTC
v_call: TRBV4-1
d_call: TRBD1
j_call: TRBJ2-7

cdr3_aa: CASSLTGGPNNEQFF
cdr3_nt: TGCGCCAGCAGCTTGACGGGGGGCCCGAACAATGAGCAGTTCTTC
v_call: TRBV5-1
d_call: -
j_call: TRBJ2-1

cdr3_aa: CASQSLPLGTGDEKLFF
cdr3_nt: TGTGCCAGCCAAAGCCTCCCTCTCGGGACAGGGGATGAAAAACTGTTTTTT
v_call: TRBV27
d_call: TRBD1
j_call: TRBJ1-4

cdr3_aa: CASSLGPAQETQYF
cdr3_nt: TGCGCCAGCAGCTTGGGGCCCGCACAAGAGACCCAGTACTTC
v_call: TRBV5-1
d_call: -
j_call: TRBJ2-5

cdr3_aa: CASSLVTSGGVGTQYF
cdr3_nt: TGTGCCAGCAGCCTTGTAACTAGCGGGGGGGTTGGTACGCAGTATTTT
v_call: TRBV9
d_call: TRBD2
j_call: TRBJ2-3

cdr3_aa: CASRRGGSNTGELFF
cdr3_nt: TGCGCCAGCAGACGAGGGGGTTCAAACACCGGGGAGCTGTTTTTT
v_call: TRBV10-2
d_call: -
j_call: TRBJ2-2

cdr3_aa: CASSPGTGDFSGNTIYF
cdr3_nt: TGTGCCAGCAGTCCCGGGACAGGGGATTTCTCTGGAAACACCATATATTTT
v_call: TRBV27
d_call: TRBD1
j_call: TRBJ1-3

cdr3_aa: CASRRAGGYSSSTDTQYF
cdr3_nt: TGTGCCAGCAGAAGAGCGGGGGGATACTCCTCTAGCACAGATACGCAGTATTTT
v_call: TRBV27
d_call: TRBD2
j_call: TRBJ2-3

cdr3_aa: CASSVVTFDNEQFF
cdr3_nt: TGTGCCAGCAGCGTAGTTACTTTCGACAATGAGCAGTTCTTC
v_call: TRBV9
d_call: -
j_call: TRBJ2-1

cdr3_aa: CASRSGTGSYEQYF
cdr3_nt: TGCGCCAGCAGATCCGGGACAGGTTCCTACGAGCAGTACTTC
v_call: TRBV5-1
d_call: TRBD1
j_call: TRBJ2-7

cdr3_aa: CASKVLGYYGYTF
cdr3_nt: TGTGCCAGCAAAGTTCTCGGTTACTATGGCTACACCTTC
v_call: TRBV28
d_call: -
j_call: TRBJ1-2

cdr3_aa: CASSWTSGGSLNEQFF
cdr3_nt: TGCGCCAGCAGCTGGACTAGCGGGGGGTCGCTGAATGAGCAGTTCTTC
v_call: TRBV5-1
d_call: TRBD2
j_call: TRBJ2-1

cdr3_aa: CASSLGQVTYNEQFF
cdr3_nt: TGTGCCAGCTCACTGGGACAGGTTACCTACAATGAGCAGTTCTTC
v_call: TRBV18
d_call: TRBD1
j_call: TRBJ2-1

cdr3_aa: CASSHLTGSDEQYF
cdr3_nt: TGCGCCAGCAGCCACCTAACAGGATCCGACGAGCAGTACTTC
v_call: TRBV4-1
d_call: -
j_call: TRBJ2-7

cdr3_aa: CASSLRGTGTGEQYF
cdr3_nt: TGTGCCAGCAGCCTTAGGGGGACAGGGACAGGCGAGCAGTACTTC
v_call: TRBV11-2
d_call: TRBD1
j_call: TRBJ2-7

cdr3_aa: CASATQVLSSGNTIYF
cdr3_nt: TGCGCCAGCGCTACGCAGGTCCTTAGCTCTGGAAACACCATATATTTT
v_call: TRBV4-1
d_call: -
j_call: TRBJ1-3

cdr3_aa: CAARRAGSVDTQYF
cdr3_nt: TGTGCCGCAAGGCGGGCGGGATCTGTGGATACGCAGTATTTT
v_call: TRBV6-5
d_call: -
j_call: TRBJ2-3

cdr3_aa: CASSPGHSEQYF
cdr3_nt: TGTGCCAGCAGCCCGGGACACTCCGAGCAGTACTTC
v_call: TRBV7-9
d_call: -
j_call: TRBJ2-7

cdr3_aa: CASSQAIQGSSYEQYF
cdr3_nt: TGCGCCAGCAGCCAAGCAATACAGGGGAGCTCCTACGAGCAGTACTTC
v_call: TRBV4-1
d_call: TRBD1
j_call: TRBJ2-7

cdr3_aa: CASSSRDYTYGYTF
cdr3_nt: TGCGCCAGCAGCAGCAGGGACTATACCTATGGCTACACCTTC
v_call: TRBV5-1
d_call: -
j_call: TRBJ1-2

cdr3_aa: CASSPATGERSGYTF
cdr3_nt: TGTGCCAGCTCACCAGCGACAGGGGAGCGGAGCGGCTACACCTTC
v_call: TRBV18
d_call: TRBD1
j_call: TRBJ1-2

cdr3_aa: CASSPGQGAPEAFF
cdr3_nt: TGTGCCAGCAGCCCCGGGCAGGGGGCCCCTGAAGCTTTCTTT
v_call: TRBV5-4
d_call: TRBD1
j_call: TRBJ1-1

cdr3_aa: CASSLGTSPVYEQYF
cdr3_nt: TGTGCCAGCAGTTTGGGGACTAGCCCAGTTTACGAGCAGTACTTC
v_call: TRBV14
d_call: TRBD2
j_call: TRBJ2-7

cdr3_aa: CASSETGSYGYTF
cdr3_nt: TGTGCCAGCAGTGAAACAGGGAGCTATGGCTACACCTTC
v_call: TRBV2
d_call: -
j_call: TRBJ1-2

cdr3_aa: CAISVIVGAGSTEAFF
cdr3_nt: TGTGCCATCAGTGTTATTGTCGGGGCGGGGTCCACTGAAGCTTTCTTT
v_call: TRBV10-3
d_call: -
j_call: TRBJ1-1

cdr3_aa: CASSFQQGDTQYF
cdr3_nt: TGTGCTAGCAGCTTTCAACAGGGAGATACGCAGTATTTT
v_call: TRBV7-7
d_call: -
j_call: TRBJ2-3

cdr3_aa: CASSRSTGGSETQYF
cdr3_nt: TGCGCCAGCAGCCGTAGTACAGGGGGATCGGAGACCCAGTACTTC
v_call: TRBV5-1
d_call: TRBD1
j_call: TRBJ2-5

cdr3_aa: CASSLAETQYF
cdr3_nt: TGTGCCAGCAGCTTGGCAGAGACCCAGTACTTC
v_call: TRBV7-8
d_call: -
j_call: TRBJ2-5

cdr3_aa: CASSIQTGSYNEQFF
cdr3_nt: TGCGCCAGCAGCATTCAGACAGGGAGCTACAATGAGCAGTTCTTC
v_call: TRBV5-1
d_call: TRBD1
j_call: TRBJ2-1

cdr3_aa: CASRQGQDEKLFF
cdr3_nt: TGCGCCAGCCGGCAGGGGCAGGATGAAAAACTGTTTTTT
v_call: TRBV5-1
d_call: -
j_call: TRBJ1-4

cdr3_aa: CASSQGGSGGREQYF
cdr3_nt: TGCGCCAGCAGCCAAGGGGGTAGCGGGGGCAGGGAGCAGTACTTC
v_call: TRBV4-3
d_call: TRBD2
j_call: TRBJ2-7

cdr3_aa: CASSQVQGRRFF
cdr3_nt: TGTGCCAGCAGCCAAGTACAGGGCAGGAGGTTTTTT
v_call: TRBV7-9
d_call: -
j_call: TRBJ1-4

cdr3_aa: CASSFLVVGQGYNSPLHF
cdr3_nt: TGTGCCAGTAGTTTCCTCGTCGTGGGACAGGGGTATAATTCACCCCTCCACTTT
v_call: TRBV19
d_call: TRBD1
j_call: TRBJ1-6

cdr3_aa: CASGTSRELAKNIQYF
cdr3_nt: TGTGCCAGCGGGACAAGCAGGGAGCTAGCCAAAAACATTCAGTACTTC
v_call: TRBV28
d_call: -
j_call: TRBJ2-4

cdr3_aa: CASSQTTRTLSYEQYF
cdr3_nt: TGTGCCAGCAGCCAGACTACTAGAACCCTCTCCTACGAGCAGTACTTC
v_call: TRBV4-2
d_call: -
j_call: TRBJ2-7

cdr3_aa: CASSPPLRDRGNYGYTF
cdr3_nt: TGTGCCAGCAGCCCTCCCCTTCGGGACAGAGGGAACTATGGCTACACCTTC
v_call: TRBV7-8
d_call: TRBD1
j_call: TRBJ1-2

cdr3_aa: CASSREAGRGDTQYF
cdr3_nt: TGTGCCAGCAGTCGGGAGGCAGGGCGGGGAGATACGCAGTATTTT
v_call: TRBV6-5
d_call: TRBD2
j_call: TRBJ2-3

cdr3_aa: CASSSDRIEAFF
cdr3_nt: TGTGCCAGCAGCTCCGACAGGATTGAAGCTTTCTTT
v_call: TRBV28
d_call: -
j_call: TRBJ1-1

cdr3_aa: CASSSRDQPQHF
cdr3_nt: TGTGCCAGCAGCTCTCGCGATCAGCCCCAGCATTTT
v_call: TRBV11-1
d_call: -
j_call: TRBJ1-5

cdr3_aa: CASSLGQGGMSNQPQHF
cdr3_nt: TGCGCCAGCAGCTTGGGGCAGGGAGGAATGAGCAATCAGCCCCAGCATTTT
v_call: TRBV5-1
d_call: -
j_call: TRBJ1-5

cdr3_aa: CASSLSVAGSNQPQHF
cdr3_nt: TGTGCCAGCAGTTTATCGGTGGCAGGAAGCAATCAGCCCCAGCATTTT
v_call: TRBV28
d_call: -
j_call: TRBJ1-5